This T cell receptor beta chain was captured in a study of glioma-infiltrating T cells after dendritic cell vaccination. Across the whole study: Patients received three intradermal dendritic cell vaccine injections at biweekly intervals.

TCRdb's table, derived via immunoSEQ multiplex PCR, lists solely in-frame clones and lacks some. The table lists approximately 99,000 clones, 80% of them singletons, with about 5.5% in the top ten. Trimming took off 1 base at V and 2 bases at J, with 8 bases between the two ends. The CDR3 has 14 residues. CDR1 is SGHNT, CDR2 YYREEE, per germline (reference sequence). Documented time point: after dendritic cell vaccination, including at tumor progression/relapse. Sequenced material: blood, taken after dendritic cell vaccination. This rearrangement joins TRBV5-4 to TRBJ2-3; D might be TRBD1 (5 bases). This receptor was taken from a human donor with glioblastoma. CDR3 coding DNA: TGTGCCAGCAGCTTGTCAGGGAACACAGATACGCAGTATTTT. Amino acids: CASSLSGNTDTQYF.